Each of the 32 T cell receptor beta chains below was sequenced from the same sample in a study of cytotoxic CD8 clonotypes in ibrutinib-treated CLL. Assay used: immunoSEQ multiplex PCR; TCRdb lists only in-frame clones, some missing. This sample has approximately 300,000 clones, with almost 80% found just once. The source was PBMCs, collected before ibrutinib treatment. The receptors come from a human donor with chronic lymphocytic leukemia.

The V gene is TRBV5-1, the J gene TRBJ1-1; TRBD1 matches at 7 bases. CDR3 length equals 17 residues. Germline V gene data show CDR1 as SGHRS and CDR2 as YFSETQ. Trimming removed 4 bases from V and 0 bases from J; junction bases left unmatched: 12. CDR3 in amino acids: CASSARDSVYLNTEAFF. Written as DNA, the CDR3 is TGCGCCAGCAGCGCCCGGGACAGTGTCTATTTGAACACTGAAGCTTTCTTT.

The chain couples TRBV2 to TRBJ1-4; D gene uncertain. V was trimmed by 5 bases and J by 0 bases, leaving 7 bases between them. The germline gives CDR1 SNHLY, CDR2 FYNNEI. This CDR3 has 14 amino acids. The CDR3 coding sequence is TGTGCCAGCAGTTGGGCCTCAACTAATGAAAAACTGTTTTTT. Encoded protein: CASSWASTNEKLFF.

CDR3 DNA sequence: TGTGCCAGCAGCGAGAGGGGAGGGGAGCGCGAGACCCAGTACTTC. It codes for CASSERGGERETQYF. The gene calls are TRBV9 and TRBJ2-5; 7 bases fit TRBD2. CDR1 and CDR2 (germline): SGDLS, YYNGEE. V was clipped by 3 bases and J by 5 bases; unmatched bases: 10. There are 15 residues in the CDR3.

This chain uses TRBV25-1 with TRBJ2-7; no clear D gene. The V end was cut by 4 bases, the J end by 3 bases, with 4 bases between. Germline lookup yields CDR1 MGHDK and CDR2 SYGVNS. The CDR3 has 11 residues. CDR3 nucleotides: TGTGCCAGCAGTGGGCACTACGAGCAGTACTTC. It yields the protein CASSGHYEQYF.

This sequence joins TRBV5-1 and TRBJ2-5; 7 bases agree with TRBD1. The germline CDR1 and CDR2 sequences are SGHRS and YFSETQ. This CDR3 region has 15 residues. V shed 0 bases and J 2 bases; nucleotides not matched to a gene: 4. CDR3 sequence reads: CASSLAGTDQETQYF. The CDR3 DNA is TGCGCCAGCAGCTTGGCCGGGACAGATCAAGAGACCCAGTACTTC.

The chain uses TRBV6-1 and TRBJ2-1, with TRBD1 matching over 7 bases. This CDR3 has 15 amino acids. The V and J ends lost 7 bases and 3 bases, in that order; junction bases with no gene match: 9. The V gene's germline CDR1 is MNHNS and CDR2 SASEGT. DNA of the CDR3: TGTGCCAGCAAGAAAGACAGGGAAAACTACAATGAGCAGTTCTTC. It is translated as CASKKDRENYNEQFF.

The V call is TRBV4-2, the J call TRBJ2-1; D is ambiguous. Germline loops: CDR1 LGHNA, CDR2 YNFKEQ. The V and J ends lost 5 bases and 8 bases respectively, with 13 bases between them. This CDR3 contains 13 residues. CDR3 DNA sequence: TGTGCCAGCAGCGCAACCAGTTGGGATGAGCAGTTCTTC. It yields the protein CASSATSWDEQFF.

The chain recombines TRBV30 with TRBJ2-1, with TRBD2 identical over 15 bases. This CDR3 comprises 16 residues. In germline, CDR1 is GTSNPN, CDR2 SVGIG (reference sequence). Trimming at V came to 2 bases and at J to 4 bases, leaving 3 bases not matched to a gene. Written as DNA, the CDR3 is TGTGCCTGGAGTTGGGGACTAGCGGGAGGTTACAATGAGCAGTTCTTC. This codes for CAWSWGLAGGYNEQFF. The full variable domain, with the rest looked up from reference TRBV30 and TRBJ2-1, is SQTIHQWPATLVQPVGSPLSLECTVEGTSNPNLYWYRQAAGRGLQLLFYSVGIGQISSEVPQNLSASRPQDRQFILSSKKLLLSDSGFYLCAWSWGLAGGYNEQFFGPGTRLTVL.

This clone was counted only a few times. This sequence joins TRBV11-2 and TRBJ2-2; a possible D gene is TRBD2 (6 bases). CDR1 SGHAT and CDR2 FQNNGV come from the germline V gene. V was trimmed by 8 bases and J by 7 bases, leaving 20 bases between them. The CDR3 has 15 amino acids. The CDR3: CASRIRRAFGGELFF. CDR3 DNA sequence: TGTGCCAGCCGCATTAGGAGGGCCTTTGGCGGGGAGCTGTTTTTT.

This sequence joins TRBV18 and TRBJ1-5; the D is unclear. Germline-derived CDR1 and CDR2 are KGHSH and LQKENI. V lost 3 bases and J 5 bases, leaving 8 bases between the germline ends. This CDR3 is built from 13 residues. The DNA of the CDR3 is TGTGCCAGCTCACCCGGTTTGGATCAGCCCCAGCATTTT. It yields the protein CASSPGLDQPQHF.

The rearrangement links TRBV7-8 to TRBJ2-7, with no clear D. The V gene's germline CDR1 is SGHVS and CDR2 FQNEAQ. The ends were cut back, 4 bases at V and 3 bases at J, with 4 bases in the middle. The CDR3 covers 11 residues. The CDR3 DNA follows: TGTGCCAGCAGCTCCGTCTACGAGCAGTACTTC. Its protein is CASSSVYEQYF.

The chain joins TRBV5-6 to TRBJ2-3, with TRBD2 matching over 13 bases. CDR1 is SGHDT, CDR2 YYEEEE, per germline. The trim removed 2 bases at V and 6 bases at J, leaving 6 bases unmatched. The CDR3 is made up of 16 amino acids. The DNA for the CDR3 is TGTGCCAGCAGCTTACGGACTAGCGGGAGTTCTGATACGCAGTATTTT. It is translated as CASSLRTSGSSDTQYF.

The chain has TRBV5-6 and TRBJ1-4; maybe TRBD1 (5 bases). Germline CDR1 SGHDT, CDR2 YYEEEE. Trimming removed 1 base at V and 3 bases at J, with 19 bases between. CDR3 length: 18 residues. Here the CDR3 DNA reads TGTGCCAGCAGCTTGACCGGGACTTCTCTGAGGGCTAATGAAAAACTGTTTTTT. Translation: CASSLTGTSLRANEKLFF.

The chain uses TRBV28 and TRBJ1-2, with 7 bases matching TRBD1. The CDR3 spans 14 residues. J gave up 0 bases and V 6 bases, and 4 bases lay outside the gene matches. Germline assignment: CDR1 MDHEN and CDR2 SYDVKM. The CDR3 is CASRTGQSNYGYTF. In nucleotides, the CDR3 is TGTGCCAGCAGGACGGGACAGTCTAACTATGGCTACACCTTC.

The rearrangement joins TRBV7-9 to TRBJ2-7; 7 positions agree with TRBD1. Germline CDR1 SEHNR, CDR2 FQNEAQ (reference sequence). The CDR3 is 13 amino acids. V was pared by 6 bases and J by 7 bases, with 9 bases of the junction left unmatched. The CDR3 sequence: CASRLATGNEQYF. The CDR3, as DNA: TGTGCCAGCAGGCTCGCGACAGGGAATGAGCAGTACTTC.

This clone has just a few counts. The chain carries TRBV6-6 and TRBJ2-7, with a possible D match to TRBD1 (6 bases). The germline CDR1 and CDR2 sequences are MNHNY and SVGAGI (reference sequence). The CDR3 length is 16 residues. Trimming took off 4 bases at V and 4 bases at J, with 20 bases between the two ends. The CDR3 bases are TGTGCCAGCAGTTCGCCCGCCGGGACATCGACGTACGAGCAGTACTTC. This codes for CASSSPAGTSTYEQYF.

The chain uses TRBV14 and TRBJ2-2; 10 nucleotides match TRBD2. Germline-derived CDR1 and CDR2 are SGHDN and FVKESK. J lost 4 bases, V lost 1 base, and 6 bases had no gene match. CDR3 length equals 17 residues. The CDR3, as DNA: TGTGCCAGCAGCCAAGGGCTCCTAGCGGGAGTCACCGGGGAGCTGTTTTTT. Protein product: CASSQGLLAGVTGELFF. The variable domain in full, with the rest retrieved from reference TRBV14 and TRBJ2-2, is EAGVTQFPSHSVIEKGQTVTLRCDPISGHDNLYWYRRVMGKEIKFLLHFVKESKQDESGMPNNRFLAERTGGTYSTLKVQPAELEDSGVYFCASSQGLLAGVTGELFFGEGSRLTVL.

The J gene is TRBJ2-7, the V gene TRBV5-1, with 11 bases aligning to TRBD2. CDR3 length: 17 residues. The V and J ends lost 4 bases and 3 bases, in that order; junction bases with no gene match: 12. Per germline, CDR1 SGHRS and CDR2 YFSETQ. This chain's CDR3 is CASSPPTISGRGYEQYF. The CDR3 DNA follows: TGCGCCAGCAGCCCCCCGACTATTAGCGGGAGGGGCTACGAGCAGTACTTC.

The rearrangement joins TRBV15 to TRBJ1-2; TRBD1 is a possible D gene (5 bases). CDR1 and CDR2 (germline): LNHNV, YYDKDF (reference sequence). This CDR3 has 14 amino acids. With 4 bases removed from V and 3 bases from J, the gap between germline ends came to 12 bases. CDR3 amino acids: CATSIRQRHYGYTF. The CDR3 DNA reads TGTGCCACCAGCATAAGACAGAGACACTATGGCTACACCTTC.

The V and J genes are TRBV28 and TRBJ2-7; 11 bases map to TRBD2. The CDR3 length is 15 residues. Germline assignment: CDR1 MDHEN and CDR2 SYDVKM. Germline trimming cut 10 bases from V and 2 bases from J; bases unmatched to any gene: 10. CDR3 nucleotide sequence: TGTGCCACAGCACCTCTACTAGCGGGAGCCTACGAGCAGTACTTC. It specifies CATAPLLAGAYEQYF.

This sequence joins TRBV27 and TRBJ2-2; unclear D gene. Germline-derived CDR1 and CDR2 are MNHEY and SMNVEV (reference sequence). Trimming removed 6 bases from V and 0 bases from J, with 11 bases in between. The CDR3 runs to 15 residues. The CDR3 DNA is TGTGCCAGCAGCTTCGACGGCACGAACACCGGGGAGCTGTTTTTT. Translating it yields CASSFDGTNTGELFF.

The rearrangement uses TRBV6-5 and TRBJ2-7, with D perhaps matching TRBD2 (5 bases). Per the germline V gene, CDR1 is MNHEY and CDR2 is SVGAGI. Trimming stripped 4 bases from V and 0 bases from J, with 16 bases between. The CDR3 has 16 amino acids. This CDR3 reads CASSSAQIRGSYEQYF. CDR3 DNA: TGTGCCAGCAGTTCGGCCCAAATTCGGGGCTCCTACGAGCAGTACTTC.

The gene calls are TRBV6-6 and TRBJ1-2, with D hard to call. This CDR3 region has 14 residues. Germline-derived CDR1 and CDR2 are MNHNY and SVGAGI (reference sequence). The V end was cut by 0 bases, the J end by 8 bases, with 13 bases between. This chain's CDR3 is CASSYSLGVNGYTF. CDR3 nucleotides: TGTGCCAGCAGTTACTCCCTGGGAGTAAACGGCTACACCTTC.

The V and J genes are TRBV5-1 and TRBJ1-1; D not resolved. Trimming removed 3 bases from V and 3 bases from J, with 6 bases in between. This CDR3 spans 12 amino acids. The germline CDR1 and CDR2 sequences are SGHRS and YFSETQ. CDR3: CASSSRDTEAFF. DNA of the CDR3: TGCGCCAGCAGCTCCCGGGACACTGAAGCTTTCTTT. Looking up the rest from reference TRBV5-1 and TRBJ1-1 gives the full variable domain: KAGVTQTPRYLIKTRGQQVTLSCSPISGHRSVSWYQQTPGQGLQFLFEYFSETQRNKGNFPGRFSGRQFSNSRSEMNVSTLELGDSALYLCASSSRDTEAFFGQGTRLTVV.

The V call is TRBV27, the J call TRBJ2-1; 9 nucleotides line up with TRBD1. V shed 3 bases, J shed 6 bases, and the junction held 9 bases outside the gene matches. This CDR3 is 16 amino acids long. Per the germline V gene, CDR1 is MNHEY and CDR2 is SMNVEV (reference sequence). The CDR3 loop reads CASSFLGQGYSNEQFF. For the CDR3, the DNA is TGTGCCAGCAGTTTTTTGGGACAGGGTTACAGCAATGAGCAGTTCTTC.

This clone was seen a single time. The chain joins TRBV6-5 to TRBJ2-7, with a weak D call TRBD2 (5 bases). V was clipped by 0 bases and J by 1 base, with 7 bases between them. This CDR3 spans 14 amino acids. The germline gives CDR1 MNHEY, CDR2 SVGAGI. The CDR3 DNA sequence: TGTGCCAGCAGTTACTCGGAGGTTTCCTACGAGCAGTACTTC. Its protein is CASSYSEVSYEQYF.

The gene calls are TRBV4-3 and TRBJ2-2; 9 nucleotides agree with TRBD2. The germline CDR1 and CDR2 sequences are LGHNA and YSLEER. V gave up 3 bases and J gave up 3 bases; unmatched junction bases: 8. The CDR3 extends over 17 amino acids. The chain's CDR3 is CASSQGLSGSYTGELFF. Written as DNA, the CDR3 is TGCGCCAGCAGCCAGGGACTTAGCGGGAGTTACACCGGGGAGCTGTTTTTT.

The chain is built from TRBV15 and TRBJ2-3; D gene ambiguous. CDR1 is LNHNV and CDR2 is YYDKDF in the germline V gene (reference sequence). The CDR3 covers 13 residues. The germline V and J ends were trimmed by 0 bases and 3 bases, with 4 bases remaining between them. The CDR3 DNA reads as TGTGCCACCAGCAGAGACACGACAGATACGCAGTATTTT. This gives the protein CATSRDTTDTQYF.

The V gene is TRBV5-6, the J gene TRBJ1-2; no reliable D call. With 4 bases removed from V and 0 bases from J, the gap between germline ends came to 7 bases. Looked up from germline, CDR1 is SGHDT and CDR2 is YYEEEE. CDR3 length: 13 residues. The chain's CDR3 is CASSLGANYGYTF. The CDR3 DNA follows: TGTGCCAGCAGCCTTGGCGCTAACTATGGCTACACCTTC.

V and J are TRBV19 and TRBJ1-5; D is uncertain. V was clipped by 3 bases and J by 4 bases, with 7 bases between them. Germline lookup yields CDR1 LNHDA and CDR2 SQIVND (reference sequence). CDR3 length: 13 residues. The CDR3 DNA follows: TGTGCCAGTAGTATTTTAGCTAATCAGCCCCAGCATTTT. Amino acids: CASSILANQPQHF.

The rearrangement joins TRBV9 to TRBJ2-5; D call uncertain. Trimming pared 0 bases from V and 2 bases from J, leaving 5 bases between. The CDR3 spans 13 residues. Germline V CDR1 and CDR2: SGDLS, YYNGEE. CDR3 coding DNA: TGTGCCAGCAGCGTAGCAGATCAAGAGACCCAGTACTTC. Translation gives CASSVADQETQYF. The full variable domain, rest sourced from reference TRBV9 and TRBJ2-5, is DSGVTQTPKHLITATGQRVTLRCSPRSGDLSVYWYQQSLDQGLQFLIQYYNGEERAKGNILERFSAQQFPDLHSELNLSSLELGDSALYFCASSVADQETQYFGPGTRLLVL.

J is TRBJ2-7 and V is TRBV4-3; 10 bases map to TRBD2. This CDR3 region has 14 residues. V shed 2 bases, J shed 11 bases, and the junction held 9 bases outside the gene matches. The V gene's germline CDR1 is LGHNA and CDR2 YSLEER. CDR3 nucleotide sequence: TGCGCCAGCAGCCAACTAGCGGGAGCTTTTCCTAAGTACTTC. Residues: CASSQLAGAFPKYF.